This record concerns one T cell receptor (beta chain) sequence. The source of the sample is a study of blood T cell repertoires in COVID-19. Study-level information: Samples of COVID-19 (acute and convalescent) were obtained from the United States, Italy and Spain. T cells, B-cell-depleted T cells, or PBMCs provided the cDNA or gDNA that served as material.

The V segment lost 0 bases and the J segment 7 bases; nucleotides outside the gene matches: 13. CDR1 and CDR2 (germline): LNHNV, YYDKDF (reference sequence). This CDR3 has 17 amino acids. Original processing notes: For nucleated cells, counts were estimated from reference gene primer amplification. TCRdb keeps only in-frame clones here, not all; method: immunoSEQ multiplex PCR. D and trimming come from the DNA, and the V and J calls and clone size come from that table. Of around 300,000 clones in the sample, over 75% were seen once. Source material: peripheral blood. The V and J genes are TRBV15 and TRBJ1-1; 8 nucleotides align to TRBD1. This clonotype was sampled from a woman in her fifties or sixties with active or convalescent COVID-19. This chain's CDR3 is CATSRDHGARGPGEAFF. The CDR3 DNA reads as TGTGCCACCAGCAGAGATCATGGGGCCAGGGGGCCGGGTGAAGCTTTCTTT.